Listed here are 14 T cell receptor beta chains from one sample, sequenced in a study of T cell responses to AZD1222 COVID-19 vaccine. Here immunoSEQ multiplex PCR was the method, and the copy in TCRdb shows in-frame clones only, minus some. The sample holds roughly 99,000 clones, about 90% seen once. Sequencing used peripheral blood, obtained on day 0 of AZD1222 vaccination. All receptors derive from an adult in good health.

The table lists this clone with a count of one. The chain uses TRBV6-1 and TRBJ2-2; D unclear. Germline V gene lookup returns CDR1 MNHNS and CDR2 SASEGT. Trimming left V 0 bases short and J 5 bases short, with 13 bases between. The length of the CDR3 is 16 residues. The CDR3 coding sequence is TGTGCCAGCAGTGAAGCGCGAACTCTGGAGACCGGGGAGCTGTTTTTT. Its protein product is CASSEARTLETGELFF.

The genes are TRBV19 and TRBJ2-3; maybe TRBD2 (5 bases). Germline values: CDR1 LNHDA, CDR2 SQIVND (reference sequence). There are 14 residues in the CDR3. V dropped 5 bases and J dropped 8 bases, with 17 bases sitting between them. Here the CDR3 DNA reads TGTGCCAGTAGTCGAAGCCGAGGGCGAGGTACGCAGTATTTT. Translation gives CASSRSRGRGTQYF.

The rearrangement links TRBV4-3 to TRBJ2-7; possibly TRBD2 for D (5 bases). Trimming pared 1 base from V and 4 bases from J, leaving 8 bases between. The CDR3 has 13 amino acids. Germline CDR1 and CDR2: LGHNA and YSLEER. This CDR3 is CASSQGPGYEQYF. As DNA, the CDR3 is TGCGCCAGCAGCCAAGGCCCGGGGTACGAGCAGTACTTC.

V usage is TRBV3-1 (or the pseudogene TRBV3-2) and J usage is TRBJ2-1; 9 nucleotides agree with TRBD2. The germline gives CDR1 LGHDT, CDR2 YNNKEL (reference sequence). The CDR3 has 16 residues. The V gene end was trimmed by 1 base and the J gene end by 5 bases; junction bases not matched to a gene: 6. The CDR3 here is CASSQVRTSVNNEQFF. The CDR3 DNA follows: TGTGCCAGCAGCCAAGTTAGGACTAGCGTAAACAATGAGCAGTTCTTC.

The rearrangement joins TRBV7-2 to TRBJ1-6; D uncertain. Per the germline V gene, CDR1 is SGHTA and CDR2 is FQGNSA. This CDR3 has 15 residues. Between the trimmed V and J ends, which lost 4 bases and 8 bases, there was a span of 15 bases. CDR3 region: CASSSIQRDYSPLHF. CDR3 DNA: TGTGCCAGCAGCTCAATACAGAGAGACTATTCACCCCTCCACTTT.

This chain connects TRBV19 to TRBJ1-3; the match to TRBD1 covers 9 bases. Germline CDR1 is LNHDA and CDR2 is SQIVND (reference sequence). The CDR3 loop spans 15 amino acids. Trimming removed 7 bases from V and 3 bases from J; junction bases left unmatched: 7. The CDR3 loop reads CASNPQGASGNTIYF. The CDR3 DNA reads TGTGCCAGTAATCCACAGGGGGCAAGTGGAAACACCATATATTTT.

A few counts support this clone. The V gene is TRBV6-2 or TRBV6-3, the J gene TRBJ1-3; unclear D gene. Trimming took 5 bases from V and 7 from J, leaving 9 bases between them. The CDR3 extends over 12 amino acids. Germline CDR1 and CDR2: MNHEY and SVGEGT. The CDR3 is CASSNPRNTIYF. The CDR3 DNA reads TGTGCCAGCAGTAATCCGAGGAACACCATATATTTT.

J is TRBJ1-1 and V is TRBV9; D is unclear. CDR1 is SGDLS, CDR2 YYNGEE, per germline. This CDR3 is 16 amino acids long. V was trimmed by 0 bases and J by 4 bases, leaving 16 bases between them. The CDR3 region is CASSVEGGNRVTEAFF. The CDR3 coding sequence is TGTGCCAGCAGCGTAGAGGGAGGGAATCGTGTCACTGAAGCTTTCTTT.

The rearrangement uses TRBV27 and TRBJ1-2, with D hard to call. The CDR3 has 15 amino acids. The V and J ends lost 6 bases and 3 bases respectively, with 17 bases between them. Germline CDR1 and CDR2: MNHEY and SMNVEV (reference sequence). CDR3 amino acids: CASRAHGGGDYGYTF. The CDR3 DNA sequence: TGTGCCAGCAGAGCCCATGGTGGTGGTGACTATGGCTACACCTTC.

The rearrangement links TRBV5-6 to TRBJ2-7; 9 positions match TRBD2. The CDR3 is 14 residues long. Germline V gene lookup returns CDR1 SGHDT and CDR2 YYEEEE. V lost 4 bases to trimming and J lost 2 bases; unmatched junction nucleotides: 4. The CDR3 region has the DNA TGTGCCAGCAGCCCTAGCGGGGTCCCCTACGAGCAGTACTTC. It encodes CASSPSGVPYEQYF.

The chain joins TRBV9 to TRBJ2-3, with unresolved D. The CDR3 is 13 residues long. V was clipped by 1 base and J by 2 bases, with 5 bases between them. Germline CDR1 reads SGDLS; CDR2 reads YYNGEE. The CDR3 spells CASSVLDTDTQYF. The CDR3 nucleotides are TGTGCCAGCAGCGTACTCGACACAGATACGCAGTATTTT. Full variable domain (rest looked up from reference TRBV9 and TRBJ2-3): DSGVTQTPKHLITATGQRVTLRCSPRSGDLSVYWYQQSLDQGLQFLIQYYNGEERAKGNILERFSAQQFPDLHSELNLSSLELGDSALYFCASSVLDTDTQYFGPGTRLTVL.

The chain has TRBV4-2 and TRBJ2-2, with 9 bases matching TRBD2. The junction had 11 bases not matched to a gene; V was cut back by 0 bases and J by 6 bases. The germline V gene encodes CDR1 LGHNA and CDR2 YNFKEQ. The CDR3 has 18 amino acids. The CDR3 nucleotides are TGTGCCAGCAGCCAAGATGCAGATGGCGGGGGGGCCCCCGGGGAGCTGTTTTTT. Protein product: CASSQDADGGGAPGELFF.

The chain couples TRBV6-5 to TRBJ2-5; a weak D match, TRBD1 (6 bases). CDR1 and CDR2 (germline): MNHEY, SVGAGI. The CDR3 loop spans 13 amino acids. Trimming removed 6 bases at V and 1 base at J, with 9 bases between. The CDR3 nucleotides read TGTGCCAGCAGAGGGGGTCCCCAAGAGACCCAGTACTTC. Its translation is CASRGGPQETQYF.

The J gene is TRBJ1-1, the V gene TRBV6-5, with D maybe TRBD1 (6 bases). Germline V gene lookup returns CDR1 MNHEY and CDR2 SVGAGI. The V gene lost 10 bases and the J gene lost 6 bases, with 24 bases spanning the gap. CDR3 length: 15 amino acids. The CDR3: CATHRTGWDLAEAFF. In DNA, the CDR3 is TGTGCCACCCATCGAACAGGGTGGGATTTAGCTGAAGCTTTCTTT.